This entry concerns a single TCR beta chain. Germline assignment: CDR1 SGHTA and CDR2 FQGNSA. V shed 0 bases and J shed 4 bases, with 12 bases lying between them. CDR3 length: 15 residues. Clones were read by immunoSEQ multiplex PCR, and TCRdb kept only the in-frame ones, dropping some. The sample holds about 70,000 clones, over 75% seen once. The data originate from a study of blood T cell repertoires in COVID-19. The sample consisted of peripheral blood. The chain carries TRBV7-2 and TRBJ1-1, with D possibly being TRBD1 (6 bases). The clonotype comes from a man between 45 and 60 years old with acute or convalescent COVID-19. For the CDR3, the DNA is TGTGCCAGCAGCTTAGCGGGGGCTGGGGCCACTGAAGCTTTCTTT. Translation: CASSLAGAGATEAFF.